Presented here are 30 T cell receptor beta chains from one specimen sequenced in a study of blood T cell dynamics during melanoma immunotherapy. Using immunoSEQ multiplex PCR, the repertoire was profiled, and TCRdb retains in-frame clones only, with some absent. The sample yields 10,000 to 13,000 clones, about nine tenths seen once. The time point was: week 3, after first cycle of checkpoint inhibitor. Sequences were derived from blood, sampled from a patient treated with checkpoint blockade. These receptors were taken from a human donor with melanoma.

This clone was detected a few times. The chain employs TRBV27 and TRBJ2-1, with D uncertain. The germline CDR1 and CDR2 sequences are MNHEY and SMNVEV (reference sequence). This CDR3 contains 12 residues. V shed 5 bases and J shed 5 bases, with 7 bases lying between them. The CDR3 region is CASSGTNNEQFF. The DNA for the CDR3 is TGTGCCAGCAGTGGAACCAACAATGAGCAGTTCTTC.

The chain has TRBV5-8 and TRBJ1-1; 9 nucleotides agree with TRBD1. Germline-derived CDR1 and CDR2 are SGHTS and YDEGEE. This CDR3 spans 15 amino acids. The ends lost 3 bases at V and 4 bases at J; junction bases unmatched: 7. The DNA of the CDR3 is TGTGCCAGCAGCTACGACAGGGGGATCGGCACTGAAGCTTTCTTT. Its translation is CASSYDRGIGTEAFF.

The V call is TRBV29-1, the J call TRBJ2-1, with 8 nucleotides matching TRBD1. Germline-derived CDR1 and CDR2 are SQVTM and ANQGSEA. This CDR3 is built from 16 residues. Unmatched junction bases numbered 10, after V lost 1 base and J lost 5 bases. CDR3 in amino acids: CSVEVFWTGIHNEQFF. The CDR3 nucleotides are TGCAGCGTTGAAGTATTCTGGACAGGGATCCACAATGAGCAGTTCTTC.

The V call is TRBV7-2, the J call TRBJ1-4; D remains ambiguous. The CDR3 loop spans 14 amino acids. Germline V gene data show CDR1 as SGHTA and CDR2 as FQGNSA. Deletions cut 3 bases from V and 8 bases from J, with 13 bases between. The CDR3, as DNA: TGTGCCAGCAGCTTTTCCGGGGAAGGAGAAAAACTGTTTTTT. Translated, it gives CASSFSGEGEKLFF.

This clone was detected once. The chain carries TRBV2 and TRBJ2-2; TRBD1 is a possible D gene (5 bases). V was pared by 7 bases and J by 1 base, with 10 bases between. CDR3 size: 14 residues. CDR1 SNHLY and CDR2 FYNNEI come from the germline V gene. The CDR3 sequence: CASNSGQNTGELFF. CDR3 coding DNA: TGTGCCAGCAATTCTGGACAGAACACCGGGGAGCTGTTTTTT.

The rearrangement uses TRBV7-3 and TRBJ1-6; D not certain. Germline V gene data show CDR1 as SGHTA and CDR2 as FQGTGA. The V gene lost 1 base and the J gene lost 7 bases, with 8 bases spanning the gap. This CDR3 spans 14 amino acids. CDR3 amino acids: CASSLKRANSPLHF. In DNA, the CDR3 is TGTGCCAGCAGCTTAAAGCGGGCAAATTCACCCCTCCACTTT.

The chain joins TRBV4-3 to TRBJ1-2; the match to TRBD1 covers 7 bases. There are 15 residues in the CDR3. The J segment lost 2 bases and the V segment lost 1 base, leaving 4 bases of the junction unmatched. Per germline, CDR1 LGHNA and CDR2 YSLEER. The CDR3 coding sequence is TGCGCCAGCAGCCAAGCGTCACAGGGGAACTATGGCTACACCTTC. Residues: CASSQASQGNYGYTF.

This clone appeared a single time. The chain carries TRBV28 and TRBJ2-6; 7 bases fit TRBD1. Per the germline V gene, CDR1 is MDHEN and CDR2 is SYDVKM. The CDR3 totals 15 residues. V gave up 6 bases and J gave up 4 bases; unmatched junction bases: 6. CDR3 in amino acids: CASRPRGTGANVLTF. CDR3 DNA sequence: TGTGCCAGCAGGCCCAGGGGGACCGGGGCCAACGTCCTGACTTTC.

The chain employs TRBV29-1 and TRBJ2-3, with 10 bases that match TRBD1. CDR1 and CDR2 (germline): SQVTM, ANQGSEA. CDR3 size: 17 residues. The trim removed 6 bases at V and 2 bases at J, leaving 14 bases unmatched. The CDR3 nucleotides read TGCAGCGTGGCGGCGGAGTCGGGGACAGGGGCCACAGATACGCAGTATTTT. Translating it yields CSVAAESGTGATDTQYF.

The CDR3 protein is CASSLDRAGGHGYTF. Here the CDR3 DNA reads TGTGCCAGCAGCTTAGATCGGGCAGGGGGACATGGCTACACCTTC. The genes are TRBV11-2 and TRBJ1-2, with 7 bases aligning to TRBD1. Unmatched junction bases numbered 7, after V lost 0 bases and J lost 6 bases. CDR1 and CDR2 (germline): SGHAT, FQNNGV. This CDR3 is built from 15 residues.

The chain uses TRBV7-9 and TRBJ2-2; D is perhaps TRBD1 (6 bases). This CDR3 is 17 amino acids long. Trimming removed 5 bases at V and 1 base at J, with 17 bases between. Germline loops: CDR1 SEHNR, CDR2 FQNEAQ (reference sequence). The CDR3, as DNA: TGTGCCAGCAGCAACTCTGAGAGGACAGTGAACACCGGGGAGCTGTTTTTT. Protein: CASSNSERTVNTGELFF.

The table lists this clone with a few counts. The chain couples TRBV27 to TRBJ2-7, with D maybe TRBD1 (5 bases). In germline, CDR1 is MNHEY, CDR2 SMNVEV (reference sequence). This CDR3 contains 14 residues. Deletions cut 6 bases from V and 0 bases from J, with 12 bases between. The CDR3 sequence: CASRLTVNSYEQYV. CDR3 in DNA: TGTGCCAGCAGGCTGACAGTAAACTCCTACGAGCAGTACGTC.

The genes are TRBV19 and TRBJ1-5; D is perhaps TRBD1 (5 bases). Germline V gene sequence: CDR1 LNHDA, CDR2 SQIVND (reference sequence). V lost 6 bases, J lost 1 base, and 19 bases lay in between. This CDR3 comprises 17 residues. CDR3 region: CASSDTGRVQSNQPQHF. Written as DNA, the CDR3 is TGTGCCAGTAGCGACACAGGAAGGGTTCAGAGCAATCAGCCCCAGCATTTT.

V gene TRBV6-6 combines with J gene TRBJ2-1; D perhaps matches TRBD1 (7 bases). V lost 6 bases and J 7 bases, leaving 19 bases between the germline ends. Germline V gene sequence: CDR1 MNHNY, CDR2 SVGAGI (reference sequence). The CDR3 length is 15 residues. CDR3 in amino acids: CASSLDSRGRNEQFF. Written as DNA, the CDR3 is TGTGCCAGCAGCCTTGACTCCAGGGGGAGGAATGAGCAGTTCTTC.

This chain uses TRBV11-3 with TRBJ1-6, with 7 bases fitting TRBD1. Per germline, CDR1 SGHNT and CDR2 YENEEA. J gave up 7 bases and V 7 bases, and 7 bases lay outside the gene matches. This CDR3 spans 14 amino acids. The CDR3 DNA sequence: TGTGCCAGCAAGAAGGGGGCACAGAATTCACCCCTCCACTTT. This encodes CASKKGAQNSPLHF. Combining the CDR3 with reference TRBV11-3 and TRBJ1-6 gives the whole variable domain EAGVVQSPRYKIIEKKQPVAFWCNPISGHNTLYWYLQNLGQGPELLIRYENEEAVDDSQLPKDRFSAERLKGVDSTLKIQPAELGDSAVYLCASKKGAQNSPLHFGNGTRLTVT.

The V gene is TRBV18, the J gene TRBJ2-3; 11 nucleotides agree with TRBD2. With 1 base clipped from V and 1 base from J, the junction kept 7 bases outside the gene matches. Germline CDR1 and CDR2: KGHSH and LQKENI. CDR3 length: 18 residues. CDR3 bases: TGTGCCAGCTCACCACTTATTTTGACTAGCGGGGGCACAGATACGCAGTATTTT. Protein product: CASSPLILTSGGTDTQYF.

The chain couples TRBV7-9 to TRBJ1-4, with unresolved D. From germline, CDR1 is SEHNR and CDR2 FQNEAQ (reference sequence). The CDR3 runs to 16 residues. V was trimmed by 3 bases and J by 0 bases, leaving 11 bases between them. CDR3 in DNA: TGTGCCAGCAGCTTGTTGGCAGAGGCAACTAATGAAAAACTGTTTTTT. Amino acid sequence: CASSLLAEATNEKLFF.

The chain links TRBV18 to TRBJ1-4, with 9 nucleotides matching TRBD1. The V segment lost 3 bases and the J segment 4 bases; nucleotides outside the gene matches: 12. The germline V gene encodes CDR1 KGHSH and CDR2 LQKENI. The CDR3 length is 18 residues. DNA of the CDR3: TGTGCCAGCTCACCGGGGACAGGGAGGGGCAGCGGTAATGAAAAACTGTTTTTT. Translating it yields CASSPGTGRGSGNEKLFF.

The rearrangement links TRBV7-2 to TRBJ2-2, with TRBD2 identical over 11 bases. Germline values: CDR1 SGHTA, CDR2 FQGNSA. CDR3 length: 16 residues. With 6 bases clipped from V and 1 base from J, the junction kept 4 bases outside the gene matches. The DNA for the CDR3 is TGTGCCAGCAGGGAGCTAGCGGGGGGGAACACCGGGGAGCTGTTTTTT. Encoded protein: CASRELAGGNTGELFF.

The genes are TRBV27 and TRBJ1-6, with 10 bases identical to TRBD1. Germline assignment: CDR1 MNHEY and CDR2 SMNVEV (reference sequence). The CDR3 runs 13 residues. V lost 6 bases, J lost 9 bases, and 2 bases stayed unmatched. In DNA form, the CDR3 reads TGTGCCAGCAGGGACAGGGGGAGTTCACCCCTCCACTTT. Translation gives CASRDRGSSPLHF.

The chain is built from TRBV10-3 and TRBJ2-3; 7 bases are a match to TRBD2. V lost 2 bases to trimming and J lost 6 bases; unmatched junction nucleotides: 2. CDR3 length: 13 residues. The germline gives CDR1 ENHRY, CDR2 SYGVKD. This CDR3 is CAISEGRADTQYF. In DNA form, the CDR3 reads TGTGCCATCAGTGAGGGGAGGGCGGATACGCAGTATTTT.

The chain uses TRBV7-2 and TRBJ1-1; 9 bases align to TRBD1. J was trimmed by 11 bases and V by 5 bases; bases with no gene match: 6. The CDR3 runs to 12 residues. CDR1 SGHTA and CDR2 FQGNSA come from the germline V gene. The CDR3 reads CASSLNTGGAFF. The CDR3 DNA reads TGTGCCAGCAGCCTCAACACAGGGGGCGCTTTCTTT. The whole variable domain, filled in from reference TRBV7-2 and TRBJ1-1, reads GAGVSQSPSNKVTEKGKDVELRCDPISGHTALYWYRQSLGQGLEFLIYFQGNSAPDKSGLPSDRFSAERTGGSVSTLTIQRTQQEDSAVYLCASSLNTGGAFFGQGTRLTVV.

CDR3 nucleotide sequence: TGTGCCAGCAGCTTAGCGGCCGGGGGGTCCCCCGGGGAGCTGTTTTTT. This codes for CASSLAAGGSPGELFF. The chain carries TRBV7-9 and TRBJ2-2, with TRBD2 matching 7 bases. This CDR3 contains 16 residues. V lost 0 bases, J lost 6 bases, and 7 bases stayed unmatched. Germline V gene sequence: CDR1 SEHNR, CDR2 FQNEAQ (reference sequence).

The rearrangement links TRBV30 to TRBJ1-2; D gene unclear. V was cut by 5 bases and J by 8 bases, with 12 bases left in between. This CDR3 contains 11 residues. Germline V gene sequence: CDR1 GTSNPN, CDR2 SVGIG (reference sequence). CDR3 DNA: TGTGCCTGGCCCTCGACGAGAGGCTACACCTTC. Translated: CAWPSTRGYTF.

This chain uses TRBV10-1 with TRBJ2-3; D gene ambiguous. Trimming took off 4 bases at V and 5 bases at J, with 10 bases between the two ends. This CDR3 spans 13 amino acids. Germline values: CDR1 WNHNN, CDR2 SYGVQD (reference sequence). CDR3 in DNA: TGCGCCAGCAGTGGGACGACGGAAGATACGCAGTATTTT. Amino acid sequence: CASSGTTEDTQYF.

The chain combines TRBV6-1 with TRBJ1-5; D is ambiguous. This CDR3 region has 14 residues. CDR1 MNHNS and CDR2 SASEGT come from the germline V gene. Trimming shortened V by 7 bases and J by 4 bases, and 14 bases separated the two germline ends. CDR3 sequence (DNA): TGTGCCAGCATACGGTCAGCCTTGAATCAGCCCCAGCATTTT. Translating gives CASIRSALNQPQHF.

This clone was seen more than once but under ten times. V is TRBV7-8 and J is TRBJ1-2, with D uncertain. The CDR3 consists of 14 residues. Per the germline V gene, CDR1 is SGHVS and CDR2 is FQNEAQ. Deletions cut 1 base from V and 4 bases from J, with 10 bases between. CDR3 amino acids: CASSLDLALYGYTF. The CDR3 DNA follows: TGTGCCAGCAGCTTAGATCTGGCCCTCTATGGCTACACCTTC. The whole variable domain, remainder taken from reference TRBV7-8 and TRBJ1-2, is GAGVSQSPRYKVAKRGQDVALRCDPISGHVSLFWYQQALGQGPEFLTYFQNEAQLDKSGLPSDRFFAERPEGSVSTLKIQRTQQEDSAVYLCASSLDLALYGYTFGSGTRLTVV.

In DNA, the CDR3 is TGTGCCAGCAGCTTAGGTCGCGAACAGCCCCAGCATTTT. Amino acids: CASSLGREQPQHF. The chain combines TRBV7-2 with TRBJ1-5; no clear D gene. V was pared by 1 base and J by 7 bases, with 8 bases between. CDR1 SGHTA and CDR2 FQGNSA come from the germline V gene. CDR3 length: 13 amino acids.

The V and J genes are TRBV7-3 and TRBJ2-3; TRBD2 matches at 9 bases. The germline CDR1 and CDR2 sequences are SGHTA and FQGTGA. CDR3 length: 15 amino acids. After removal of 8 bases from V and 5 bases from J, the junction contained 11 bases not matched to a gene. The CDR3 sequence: CASSPAGGYGDTQYF. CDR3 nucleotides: TGTGCCAGCTCCCCGGCGGGAGGGTACGGAGATACGCAGTATTTT.

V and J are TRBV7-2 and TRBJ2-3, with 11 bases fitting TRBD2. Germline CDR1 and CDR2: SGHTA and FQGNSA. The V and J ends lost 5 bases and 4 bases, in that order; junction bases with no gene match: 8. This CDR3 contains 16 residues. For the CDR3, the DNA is TGTGCCAGCAGCCCTTATGGGACTAGCGGTTCAGATACGCAGTATTTT. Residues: CASSPYGTSGSDTQYF.